The 15 T cell receptor beta chains listed next were all sequenced from one sample in a study of cytomegalovirus exposure and HLA in healthy donors. The PCR employed 60 Vbeta primers together with 13 Jbeta primers. Using immunoSEQ multiplex PCR, the repertoire was profiled, and TCRdb retains in-frame clones only, with some absent. The sample records some 190,000 clones, more than 65% being singletons. Sequenced material: PBMCs. These receptors were taken from a female donor in good health and CMV-seronegative.

The chain combines TRBV6-5 with TRBJ1-1; maybe TRBD1 (5 bases). Germline lookup yields CDR1 MNHEY and CDR2 SVGAGI. The V gene lost 1 base and the J gene lost 1 base, with 7 bases spanning the gap. The CDR3 has 14 residues. Here the CDR3 reads CASSYLTGNTEAFF. DNA of the CDR3: TGTGCCAGCAGTTACTTAACAGGGAACACTGAAGCTTTCTTT.

This clone appeared a single time. The chain uses TRBV30 and TRBJ1-1; D is possibly TRBD1 (6 bases). Germline V lookup: CDR1 GTSNPN, CDR2 SVGIG (reference sequence). The CDR3 loop spans 13 amino acids. Trimming took 2 bases from V and 11 from J, leaving 18 bases between them. The CDR3 DNA is TGTGCCTGGAGTATCCAAGGGGGGGTCCAGGCTTTCTTT. It translates to CAWSIQGGVQAFF.

This clone was seen only a few times. In DNA, the CDR3 is TGTGCCAGCAGCTTAGCGCCCCAGGGGACCTACGAGCAGTACTTC. It yields the protein CASSLAPQGTYEQYF. V and J are TRBV7-8 and TRBJ2-7; a weak D match, TRBD1 (6 bases). The V gene lost 0 bases and the J gene lost 2 bases, with 11 bases spanning the gap. Germline V gene lookup returns CDR1 SGHVS and CDR2 FQNEAQ. The CDR3 has 15 amino acids.

This chain connects TRBV7-3 to TRBJ2-1; TRBD1 aligns across 8 bases. Germline CDR1 SGHTA, CDR2 FQGTGA. The CDR3 loop spans 14 amino acids. Trimming at V came to 3 bases and at J to 8 bases, leaving 6 bases not matched to a gene. Here the CDR3 reads CASSFLDRGDEQFF. The CDR3 region has the DNA TGTGCCAGCAGCTTCCTAGACAGGGGCGATGAGCAGTTCTTC.

This clone occurred a few times. The chain recombines TRBV20-1 with TRBJ2-5; D remains ambiguous. V was cut by 5 bases and J by 4 bases, with 8 bases left in between. The CDR3 runs 11 residues. CDR1 DFQATT and CDR2 SNEGSKA come from the germline V gene (reference sequence). The CDR3 protein is CSAHRTETQYF. The CDR3 region has the DNA TGCAGTGCTCATAGAACAGAGACCCAGTACTTC.

The V and J genes are TRBV4-2 and TRBJ1-1; no firm D call. There are 16 residues in the CDR3. V lost 2 bases to trimming and J lost 4 bases, with 17 bases between them. CDR1 is LGHNA, CDR2 YNFKEQ, per germline. The DNA for the CDR3 is TGTGCCAGCAGCCAAATTGCGGGAGAAGTGGGCACTGAAGCTTTCTTT. This encodes CASSQIAGEVGTEAFF.

The chain recombines TRBV28 with TRBJ2-6, with D uncertain. CDR3 size: 15 residues. CDR1 and CDR2 from the germline V gene are MDHEN and SYDVKM. V lost 6 bases, J lost 1 base, and 10 bases lay in between. Written as DNA, the CDR3 is TGTGCCAGCAGCCCCCCCGGGTCTGGGGCCAACGTCCTGACTTTC. Protein product: CASSPPGSGANVLTF. The variable domain in full, completed from reference TRBV28 and TRBJ2-6, reads DVKVTQSSRYLVKRTGEKVFLECVQDMDHENMFWYRQDPGLGLRLIYFSYDVKMKEKGDIPEGYSVSREKKERFSLILESASTNQTSMYLCASSPPGSGANVLTFGAGSRLTVL.

The chain uses TRBV13 and TRBJ2-7, with TRBD1 as a possible D gene (5 bases). The CDR3 length is 13 residues. Trimming removed 0 bases from V and 7 bases from J, with 10 bases in between. Germline lookup yields CDR1 PRHDT and CDR2 FYEKMQ (reference sequence). The CDR3 spells CASSLGPGREQYF. CDR3 sequence (DNA): TGTGCCAGCAGCTTAGGCCCAGGGCGGGAGCAGTACTTC.

V and J are TRBV5-1 and TRBJ2-7; 11 bases agree with TRBD1. Germline values: CDR1 SGHRS, CDR2 YFSETQ. The junction had 14 bases not matched to a gene; V was cut back by 4 bases and J by 5 bases. There are 17 residues in the CDR3. The CDR3 spells CASSRTGQGATVHEQYF. The CDR3 bases are TGCGCCAGCAGCCGCACCGGACAGGGGGCTACGGTCCACGAGCAGTACTTC.

The chain has TRBV10-3 and TRBJ2-1; a weak D match, TRBD2 (7 bases). This CDR3 has 13 residues. V was cut by 11 bases and J by 6 bases, with 17 bases left in between. Germline CDR1 and CDR2: ENHRY and SYGVKD. The CDR3 loop reads CAGQGEGGNEQFF. In nucleotides, the CDR3 is TGTGCCGGACAAGGGGAGGGGGGCAATGAGCAGTTCTTC.

DNA for the CDR3: TGTGCCAGCAGTTTATGGACAGGGGACAATGAGCAGTTCTTC. It yields the protein CASSLWTGDNEQFF. The chain carries TRBV6-6 and TRBJ2-1; 9 bases line up with TRBD1. Trimming took 4 bases from V and 5 from J; bases not matched to a gene: 3. Germline assignment: CDR1 MNHNY and CDR2 SVGAGI (reference sequence). This CDR3 is 14 amino acids long.

This rearrangement joins TRBV28 to TRBJ2-7; D is perhaps TRBD2 (6 bases). Germline V lookup: CDR1 MDHEN, CDR2 SYDVKM. V was trimmed by 8 bases and J by 2 bases, leaving 16 bases between them. CDR3 size: 14 residues. The DNA for the CDR3 is TGTGCCAGCGGTTGGAGGGACGGAGCCTACGAGCAGTACTTC. Translation: CASGWRDGAYEQYF.

The V call is TRBV2, the J call TRBJ2-1; weak D call: TRBD2 (6 bases). Germline V lookup: CDR1 SNHLY, CDR2 FYNNEI. This CDR3 contains 15 residues. The V end lost 0 bases, the J end lost 6 bases, and 12 bases lay between the germline ends. The CDR3, as DNA: TGTGCCAGCAGTGAAGCACCGGGGGTAGGCAATGAGCAGTTCTTC. Its protein is CASSEAPGVGNEQFF.

CDR3 in DNA: TGTGCCAGCAGTGCACTCGGGGGGCGGAACACTGAAGCTTTCTTT. This sequence encodes CASSALGGRNTEAFF. This chain joins TRBV6-1 and TRBJ1-1; possibly TRBD1 for D (6 bases). The germline V and J ends were trimmed by 4 bases and 1 base, with 13 bases remaining between them. This CDR3 spans 15 amino acids. CDR1 is MNHNS and CDR2 is SASEGT in the germline V gene.

On this clone itself: Its ends do not fully match the called genes, so a read error is possible. The chain couples TRBV7-9 to TRBJ2-3, with D unclear. The CDR3 is 11 residues long. Per germline, CDR1 SEHNR and CDR2 FQNEAQ (reference sequence). The CDR3 DNA sequence: TGTTCCAGCAGCTTGAGGGATACGCAGTATTTT. The encoded protein is CSSSLRDTQYF. The variable domain in full, completed from reference TRBV7-9 and TRBJ2-3, reads DTGVSQNPRHKITKRGQNVTFRCDPISEHNRLYWYRQTLGQGPEFLTYFQNEAQLEKSRLLSDRFSAERPKGSFSTLEIQRTEQGDSAMYLCSSSLRDTQYFGPGTRLTVL.